Below, 15 T cell receptor beta chains from the same sample are listed, as sequenced in a study of EBV T-cell therapy then PD-1 blockade in nasopharyngeal carcinoma. This table comes from immunoSEQ multiplex PCR, and its TCRdb copy is limited to in-frame clones, with some not included. The data contain around 23,000 clones, approximately 80% of them singletons. The antigens for these receptors are not known. The sample's treatment: AdE1-LMPpoly-expanded autologous EBV-specific T-cell therapy followed by anti-PD-1 nivolumab. Here the sequenced sample was CD8+ T cells from blood, taken between days 50 and 65 from a patient whose treatment included autologous EBV-specific T cells and nivolumab. These receptors were obtained from a man in his forties with nasopharyngeal carcinoma.

This clone was seen only a few times. The chain carries TRBV6-2 or TRBV6-3 and TRBJ1-1, with a weak D call TRBD1 (6 bases). The germline V and J ends were trimmed by 5 bases and 4 bases, with 14 bases remaining between them. The germline V gene has CDR1 MNHEY and CDR2 SVGEGT. This CDR3 contains 14 residues. CDR3 nucleotides: TGTGCCAGCAGTCAGACGACAGGACTCACTGAAGCTTTCTTT. Translated, it gives CASSQTTGLTEAFF.

The chain recombines TRBV21-1 with TRBJ1-1. TRBV21-1 is a pseudogene. CDR3 size: 14 residues. CDR3 bases: TGTGCCAGCAGCAAATTAACGCTGAACACTGAAGCTTTCTTT. Translation gives CASSKLTLNTEAFF.

The CDR3 reads CASSTSVATWEQYF. The CDR3, as DNA: TGTGCCAGCAGTACCTCCGTGGCCACCTGGGAGCAGTACTTC. The V and J genes are TRBV27 and TRBJ2-7; D remains ambiguous. Germline V gene sequence: CDR1 MNHEY, CDR2 SMNVEV (reference sequence). Between the trimmed V and J ends, which lost 5 bases and 7 bases, there was a span of 18 bases. The CDR3 contains 14 residues.

The chain carries TRBV7-6 and TRBJ1-3; D is possibly TRBD1 (5 bases). The V end lost 3 bases, the J end lost 0 bases, and 12 bases lay between the germline ends. Germline V gives CDR1 SGHVS, CDR2 FNYEAQ. This CDR3 contains 16 residues. CDR3 coding DNA: TGTGCCAGCAGCTTTGGGGACTCCTACTCTGGAAACACCATATATTTT. This gives the protein CASSFGDSYSGNTIYF.

The chain is built from TRBV24-1 and TRBJ2-5; D unclear. Germline V gene lookup returns CDR1 KGHDR and CDR2 SFDVKD. The CDR3 runs to 15 residues. Between the trimmed V and J ends, which lost 4 bases and 3 bases, there was a span of 14 bases. The CDR3 reads CATSEGRVWKETQYF. The CDR3, as DNA: TGTGCCACCAGTGAGGGTAGGGTGTGGAAAGAGACCCAGTACTTC.

The gene calls are TRBV13 and TRBJ1-1; D is undetermined. Germline lookup yields CDR1 PRHDT and CDR2 FYEKMQ (reference sequence). V dropped 5 bases and J dropped 0 bases, with 4 bases sitting between them. The CDR3 contains 12 residues. CDR3 DNA sequence: TGTGCCAGCAGCGCTATGAACACTGAAGCTTTCTTT. Residues: CASSAMNTEAFF.

The chain has TRBV9 and TRBJ2-3, with TRBD2 matching over 10 bases. The V segment lost 4 bases and the J segment 3 bases; nucleotides outside the gene matches: 11. Germline assignment: CDR1 SGDLS and CDR2 YYNGEE. The CDR3 sequence is 17 residues long. DNA for the CDR3: TGTGCCAGCAGCTTGAGTCTAGCGGGGGCTAGAACAGATACGCAGTATTTT. It encodes CASSLSLAGARTDTQYF.

This chain links TRBV2 with TRBJ1-4, with a weak D call TRBD1 (6 bases). V was clipped by 3 bases and J by 0 bases, with 11 bases between them. The CDR3 totals 16 residues. Germline values: CDR1 SNHLY, CDR2 FYNNEI. This CDR3 reads CASSEGTPATNEKLFF. The CDR3 nucleotides are TGTGCCAGCAGTGAGGGGACACCTGCAACTAATGAAAAACTGTTTTTT.

V and J are TRBV29-1 and TRBJ1-1; D unclear. The CDR3 is 12 residues long. The germline CDR1 and CDR2 sequences are SQVTM and ANQGSEA. V gave up 4 bases and J gave up 4 bases, with 10 bases separating them. The CDR3 sequence is CSVAVSSTEAFF. The DNA for the CDR3 is TGCAGCGTTGCTGTTTCTAGCACTGAAGCTTTCTTT.

The rearrangement links TRBV4-2 to TRBJ2-5; 9 bases align to TRBD1. This CDR3 spans 15 amino acids. V lost 0 bases to trimming and J lost 1 base; unmatched junction nucleotides: 0. The germline gives CDR1 LGHNA, CDR2 YNFKEQ. CDR3 sequence (DNA): TGTGCCAGCAGCCAAGAGACAGGGGGCCAAGAGACCCAGTACTTC. Translating it yields CASSQETGGQETQYF.

The chain has TRBV4-2 and TRBJ1-5; D gene uncertain. The length of the CDR3 is 13 residues. Germline V gene sequence: CDR1 LGHNA, CDR2 YNFKEQ. V lost 3 bases to trimming and J lost 1 base, with 4 bases between them. This chain's CDR3 is CASSQGSNQPQHF. The CDR3 DNA reads as TGTGCCAGCAGCCAGGGGAGCAATCAGCCCCAGCATTTT.

This chain uses TRBV24-1 with TRBJ2-3; D not resolved. The CDR3 has 13 residues. CDR1 KGHDR and CDR2 SFDVKD come from the germline V gene. V was trimmed by 4 bases and J by 6 bases, leaving 10 bases between them. The CDR3 reads CATSETDGDTQYF. The DNA of the CDR3 is TGTGCCACCAGTGAAACGGACGGTGATACGCAGTATTTT.

Only one count was recorded for this clone. CDR3 residues: CASSSRAATSGNTIYF. For the CDR3, the DNA is TGTGCCAGCAGCTCCAGGGCAGCCACCTCTGGAAACACCATATATTTT. The V and J genes are TRBV7-2 and TRBJ1-3, with D maybe TRBD1 (5 bases). Germline-derived CDR1 and CDR2 are SGHTA and FQGNSA. V gave up 4 bases and J gave up 0 bases, with 13 bases separating them. CDR3 length equals 16 residues.

V and J are TRBV5-1 and TRBJ2-7; D is undetermined. V was trimmed by 4 bases and J by 1 base, leaving 15 bases between them. The CDR3 has 15 amino acids. CDR1 SGHRS and CDR2 YFSETQ come from the germline V gene. As DNA, the CDR3 is TGCGCCAGCAGCATAGGGCCTTTACGATCCTACGAGCAGTACTTC. This encodes CASSIGPLRSYEQYF. The whole variable domain, filled in from reference TRBV5-1 and TRBJ2-7, reads KAGVTQTPRYLIKTRGQQVTLSCSPISGHRSVSWYQQTPGQGLQFLFEYFSETQRNKGNFPGRFSGRQFSNSRSEMNVSTLELGDSALYLCASSIGPLRSYEQYFGPGTRLTVT.

This clone showed up just once. The genes are TRBV4-2 and TRBJ1-1; D unresolved. Germline V gene sequence: CDR1 LGHNA, CDR2 YNFKEQ. V was trimmed by 3 bases and J by 1 base, leaving 12 bases between them. This CDR3 is 15 amino acids long. CDR3 sequence reads: CASSQHIGRNTEAFF. In nucleotides, the CDR3 is TGTGCCAGCAGCCAGCACATAGGGAGGAACACTGAAGCTTTCTTT.